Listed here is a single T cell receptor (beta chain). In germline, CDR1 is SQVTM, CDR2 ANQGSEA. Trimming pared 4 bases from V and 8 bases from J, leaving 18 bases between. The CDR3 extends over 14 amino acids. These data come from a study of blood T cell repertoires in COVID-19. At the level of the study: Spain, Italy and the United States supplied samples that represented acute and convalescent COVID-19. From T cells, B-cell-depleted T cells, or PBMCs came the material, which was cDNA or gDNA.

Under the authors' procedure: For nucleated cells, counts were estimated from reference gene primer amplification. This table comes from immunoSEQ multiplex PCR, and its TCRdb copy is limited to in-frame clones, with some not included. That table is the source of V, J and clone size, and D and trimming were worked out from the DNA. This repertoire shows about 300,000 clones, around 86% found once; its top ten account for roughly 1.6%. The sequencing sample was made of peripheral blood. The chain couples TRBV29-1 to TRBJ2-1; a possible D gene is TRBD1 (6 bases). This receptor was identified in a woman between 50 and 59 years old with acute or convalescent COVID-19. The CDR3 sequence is CSVAAFGQLDEQFF. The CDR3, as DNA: TGCAGCGTTGCGGCTTTCGGACAGCTCGATGAGCAGTTCTTC.